This T cell receptor beta chain emerged from a study of memory CD8 T cells in hepatitis C reinfection. This sample's time point: pre-reinfection, 55 to 20 weeks before reinfection detection. Sorted cells were sequenced directly ex vivo without any in vitro expansion. Using immunoSEQ multiplex PCR, the repertoire was profiled, and TCRdb retains in-frame clones only, with some absent. The table lists 50,000 or so clones, nearly 90% of them singletons. Between the trimmed V and J ends, which lost 5 bases and 5 bases, there was a span of 10 bases. This CDR3 is built from 12 residues. Germline V gene data show CDR1 as SGHNT and CDR2 as YENEEA.

Specimen: naive CD8+ T cells sorted from blood. The sequence derives from a man between 18 and 29 years old with hepatitis C virus infection. The chain carries TRBV11-3 and TRBJ2-7; a weak D match, TRBD1 (5 bases). CDR3 sequence (DNA): TGTGCCAGCAGCAGTCAGGGTAACGAGCAGTACTTC. Translation: CASSSQGNEQYF.